The rows below give T cell receptor beta chains drawn from one sample of a study of blood T cells in healthy people across ages. MiXCR was run by TCRdb on the 5' RACE reads, yielding one entry per CDR3 protein. Here the sample spans 1,500,000 or so distinct CDR3 sequences, approximately 59% being singletons. The sample was blood. Receptors were obtained from a man between 18 and 29 years old in good health. Both conserved end residues are part of each CDR3. The order of the fields is V gene, J gene, D gene, clone size, CDR3 length, CDR3 protein, CDR3 DNA. The D gene is left open where the match is weak. Only part of the rows carry a size: once, few, many, or a class if the clone is expanded.

TRBV20-1	TRBJ2-7	.	.	15	CSARQGRIFYNEQYF	TGCAGTGCTAGGCAGGGGCGCATTTTTTACAATGAGCAGTACTTC
TRBV6-5	TRBJ1-2	.	.	11	CASVGGYGYTF	TGTGCCAGCGTGGGGGGGTATGGCTACACCTTC
TRBV20-1	TRBJ2-7	TRBD2	.	13	CSAITSATYEQYF	TGCAGTGCTATAACTAGCGCGACCTACGAGCAGTACTTC
TRBV9	TRBJ1-2	.	.	16	CASSGNPSRTDCGYTF	TGTGCCAGCAGCGGAAACCCCTCTAGGACGGACTGTGGCTACACCTTC
TRBV4-2	TRBJ2-7	.	few	13	CASSQGSEYEQYF	TGTGCCAGCAGCCAGGGATCCGAATACGAGCAGTACTTC
TRBV5-1	TRBJ1-1	.	.	15	CASSLVSGMNTEAFF	TGCGCCAGCAGCTTGGTCTCGGGGATGAACACTGAAGCTTTCTTT
TRBV7-9	TRBJ2-3	TRBD2	once	15	CASSDPSGTTDTQYF	TGTGCCAGCAGCGACCCTAGCGGCACTACAGATACGCAGTATTTT
TRBV4-1	TRBJ1-1	.	.	15	CASSQRPSLNTEAFF	TGCGCCAGCAGCCAAAGGCCCTCCTTGAACACTGAAGCTTTCTTT
TRBV2	TRBJ1-2	.	.	11	CASSPGIGYTF	TGTGCCAGCAGTCCAGGGATTGGCTACACCTTC
TRBV20-1	TRBJ2-3	.	.	14	CSARALVGVDTQYF	TGCAGTGCTAGAGCCCTGGTCGGCGTAGATACGCAGTATTTT
TRBV4-1	TRBJ1-2	.	.	14	CASSQLETGMSYTF	TGCGCCAGCAGCCAACTCGAGACAGGAATGAGCTACACCTTC
TRBV7-9	TRBJ2-7	.	.	13	CASRGGTAYEQYF	TGTGCCAGCAGGGGGGGGACAGCCTACGAGCAGTACTTC
TRBV20-1	TRBJ1-3	.	.	17	CSARPTIRTEAGNTIYF	TGCAGTGCTAGACCCACCATCAGGACGGAGGCTGGAAACACCATATATTTT
TRBV4-1	TRBJ1-5	TRBD1	few	15	CASSSGTAQNQPQHF	TGCGCCAGCAGCTCGGGGACAGCACAAAATCAGCCCCAGCATTTT
TRBV12-3/TRBV12-4	TRBJ1-1	TRBD1	.	15	CASSPQTGIDTEAFF	TGTGCCAGCAGTCCTCAGACAGGGATCGACACTGAAGCTTTCTTT
TRBV12-3/TRBV12-4	TRBJ2-1	TRBD1	.	16	CASSLGGQGSYNEQFF	TGTGCCAGCAGTTTAGGGGGACAGGGATCCTACAATGAGCAGTTCTTC
TRBV2	TRBJ2-7	TRBD2	.	13	CASIIAGSYEQYF	TGTGCCAGCATAATAGCGGGATCCTACGAGCAGTACTTC
TRBV29-1	TRBJ1-1	TRBD1	.	15	CSAGTGYYMNTEAFF	TGCAGCGCTGGGACAGGGTATTACATGAACACTGAAGCTTTCTTT
TRBV27	TRBJ1-2	.	.	13	CASSSFQGYGYTF	TGTGCCAGCAGTTCATTTCAAGGATATGGCTACACCTTC
TRBV28	TRBJ2-6	TRBD1	few	16	CASSSGQSSGANVLTF	TGTGCCAGCAGCTCGGGACAGAGCTCTGGGGCCAACGTCCTGACTTTC
TRBV12-3/TRBV12-4	TRBJ1-5	.	.	12	CASRLPGQPQHF	TGTGCCAGCAGACTGCCGGGGCAGCCCCAGCATTTT
TRBV5-6	TRBJ2-7	TRBD2	few	19	CASSALPLTSLAEGYEQYF	TGTGCCAGCAGCGCGCTTCCCCTTACTTCTCTAGCGGAGGGCTACGAGCAGTACTTC
TRBV10-3	TRBJ2-1	.	.	12	CAIGPGVNEQFF	TGTGCCATCGGCCCGGGAGTCAATGAGCAGTTCTTC
TRBV27	TRBJ2-5	TRBD2	.	15	CASRWTLGGEETQYF	TGTGCCAGCAGATGGACCCTGGGAGGGGAGGAGACCCAGTACTTC
TRBV4-2	TRBJ2-3	TRBD2	few	19	CASSQDTSGGVGFSDTQYF	TGTGCCAGCAGCCAAGATACTAGCGGGGGAGTTGGGTTCTCAGATACGCAGTATTTT
TRBV21-1	TRBJ2-4	.	.	13	CASSSLGTGIQYF	TGTGCCAGCAGCTCCTTGGGCACAGGGATTCAGTACTTC
TRBV20-1	TRBJ1-4	.	few	14	CSASRRWDNEKLFF	TGCAGTGCTAGTAGGAGGTGGGATAATGAAAAACTGTTTTTT
TRBV15	TRBJ2-7	TRBD2	.	18	CATSTRTSGRARSYEQYF	TGTGCCACCAGCACTAGGACTAGCGGGAGGGCCCGATCCTACGAGCAGTACTTC
TRBV4-1	TRBJ2-7	.	.	14	CASSQAEGQGGQYF	TGCGCCAGCAGCCAAGCGGAAGGACAAGGAGGGCAGTACTTC
TRBV7-2	TRBJ1-2	.	.	14	CASSLGSGPYGYTF	TGTGCCAGCAGCTTAGGGTCCGGTCCCTATGGCTACACCTTC
TRBV30	TRBJ2-2	TRBD1	.	14	CAWSGTAVTGELFF	TGTGCCTGGAGCGGGACAGCCGTCACCGGGGAGCTGTTTTTT
TRBV21-1	TRBJ1-4	.	few	14	CASSPDRRTGKLFF	TGTGCCAGCAGCCCAGACAGGCGGACGGGAAAACTGTTTTTT
TRBV7-9	TRBJ2-5	.	once	14	CASSSRTEGETQYF	TGTGCCAGCAGCTCGCGGACGGAAGGAGAGACCCAGTACTTC
TRBV20-1	TRBJ2-1	.	.	12	CSASGAAGEQFF	TGCAGTGCTAGCGGAGCGGCCGGTGAGCAGTTCTTC
TRBV5-1	TRBJ2-2	.	.	13	CASSSYSTGELFF	TGCGCCAGCAGCTCTTATTCCACCGGGGAGCTGTTTTTT
TRBV20-1	TRBJ1-2	TRBD1	.	20	CSARATEGSQGADSTYGYTF	TGCAGTGCTAGAGCGACCGAGGGATCACAGGGGGCTGATTCGACCTATGGCTACACCTTC
TRBV12-3/TRBV12-4	TRBJ2-3	TRBD2	.	13	CASRTSVGDTQYF	TGTGCCAGCAGGACTAGCGTAGGAGATACGCAGTATTTT
TRBV29-1	TRBJ2-5	.	.	16	CSVEGPSRGPGETQYF	TGCAGCGTTGAAGGCCCCTCGCGGGGCCCTGGGGAGACCCAGTACTTC
TRBV20-1	TRBJ2-3	.	.	15	CSTPELATSTDTQYF	TGCAGTACGCCCGAACTAGCCACCAGCACAGATACGCAGTATTTT
TRBV7-9	TRBJ2-4	.	.	14	CASSLDYSAWEQYF	TGTGCCAGCAGCTTGGATTACAGCGCTTGGGAGCAGTACTTC
TRBV2	TRBJ2-1	.	.	17	CASSEGGASITYNEQFF	TGTGCCAGCAGCGAAGGGGGGGCTAGCATTACCTACAATGAGCAGTTCTTC
TRBV27	TRBJ2-7	.	.	16	CARRNIPGSAVYEQYF	TGTGCCAGACGGAATATTCCGGGATCAGCGGTCTACGAGCAGTACTTC
TRBV30	TRBJ1-2	.	once	10	CAWWYRDYTF	TGTGCCTGGTGGTACAGGGACTACACCTTC
TRBV6-5	TRBJ2-1	TRBD1	.	16	CASSYSSRTGFGEQFF	TGTGCCAGCAGTTACTCGAGCCGGACAGGGTTTGGGGAGCAGTTCTTC
TRBV10-3	TRBJ2-5	.	.	13	CAISESQVETQYF	TGTGCCATCAGTGAGTCCCAGGTGGAGACCCAGTACTTC
TRBV11-3	TRBJ1-1	TRBD1	.	14	CASSRDRPNTEAFF	TGTGCCAGCAGCCGGGACAGGCCCAACACTGAAGCTTTCTTT
TRBV7-9	TRBJ1-2	.	.	12	CASSSTSTVYTF	TGTGCCAGCAGCTCCACATCGACAGTCTACACCTTC
TRBV6-1	TRBJ2-7	.	.	14	CASVGDGDSYEQYF	TGTGCCAGCGTGGGGGACGGTGACTCCTACGAGCAGTACTTC
TRBV14	TRBJ1-1	.	.	14	CASSQLGLNTEAFF	TGTGCCAGCAGCCAACTGGGTCTGAACACTGAAGCTTTCTTT
TRBV28	TRBJ1-4	TRBD1	few	15	CASTPLGQVFEKLFF	TGTGCCAGCACCCCACTGGGACAGGTGTTTGAAAAACTGTTTTTT
TRBV28	TRBJ2-7	.	.	14	CASTPRLNSYEQYF	TGTGCCAGCACCCCCCGCCTGAACTCCTACGAGCAGTACTTC
TRBV7-2	TRBJ2-7	TRBD2	.	18	CASSPYSPWTSRDYEQYF	TGTGCTAGCAGCCCCTACTCCCCCTGGACTAGCAGGGACTACGAGCAGTACTTC
TRBV28	TRBJ1-1	TRBD1	.	15	CASTPSTGVNTEAFF	TGTGCCAGCACGCCCTCGACAGGGGTGAACACTGAAGCTTTCTTT
TRBV6-2/TRBV6-3	TRBJ2-7	.	.	17	CASSRNTALYLNYEQYF	TGTGCCAGCAGTAGAAACACGGCCCTCTACCTGAACTACGAGCAGTACTTC
TRBV12-3/TRBV12-4	TRBJ2-7	.	.	16	CASSLLWVGSSYEQYF	TGTGCCAGCAGTTTATTGTGGGTAGGGAGCTCCTACGAGCAGTACTTC